The clone carrying this T cell receptor beta chain was seen a few times. Its antigen remains unknown. This entry is derived from a study of identical twins. Study-level points and caveats: Weaker excess sharing between twins was seen in beta out-of-frame sequences. Possibly, invariant MAIT and iNKT cells partly confounded zero-insertion analyses. Insertions ran lower in abundant cord blood beta clonotypes, though not in memory repertoires. Out-of-frame TCR alpha sharing observed in monozygotic twins exceeded model estimates.

The germline gives CDR1 MGHDK, CDR2 SYGVNS. The V and J ends lost 6 bases and 2 bases respectively, with 11 bases between them. The CDR3 is 14 residues long. TCRdb re-called the 5' RACE reads with MiXCR, one entry per CDR3 protein. This sample has roughly 350,000 distinct CDR3 sequences; approximately 10% occur once, and the top ten carry roughly 8.7%. The source is a woman aged 50 to 65 in good health. The sequencing sample was made of naive T cells sorted from blood. This chain links TRBV25-1 with TRBJ2-1; a weak D match, TRBD1 (6 bases). The CDR3 DNA reads TGTGCCAGCAGGACACAGGGTCCCTACAATGAGCAGTTCTTC. It specifies CASRTQGPYNEQFF. Full variable domain (rest looked up from reference TRBV25-1 and TRBJ2-1): EADIYQTPRYLVIGTGKKITLECSQTMGHDKMYWYQQDPGMELHLIHYSYGVNSTEKGDLSSESTVSRIRTEHFPLTLESARPSHTSQYLCASRTQGPYNEQFFGPGTRLTVL.